This T cell receptor (beta chain) was identified during a study of post-analysis software for immune sequencing data. About this clonotype itself: Its antigen is as yet unknown.

TCR beta cDNA libraries had unique molecular identifiers. Each CDR3 protein gets one entry after TCRdb re-called the PCR reads with MiXCR. The sample has roughly 800,000 distinct CDR3 sequences, approximately 44% seen once. Study-level results: Samples made in the same batch grouped tightly together by F measure. About 5 TRBV segments, including TRBV5-6, TRBV5-1 and TRBV20-1, were more frequent in patients than controls.

Germline CDR1 SEHNR, CDR2 FQNEAQ (reference sequence). This CDR3 is built from 14 residues. Trimming removed 1 base at V and 4 bases at J, with 9 bases between. The specimen sequenced was blood. The chain is built from TRBV7-9 and TRBJ2-3; D is uncertain. The clonotype originates from a girl between 10 and 17 years old with multiple sclerosis. Here the CDR3 DNA reads TGTGCCAGCAGCTTAGGTGTGGAGCCAGATACGCAGTATTTT. Its protein is CASSLGVEPDTQYF. The full variable domain, completed using reference TRBV7-9 and TRBJ2-3, is DTGVSQNPRHKITKRGQNVTFRCDPISEHNRLYWYRQTLGQGPEFLTYFQNEAQLEKSRLLSDRFSAERPKGSFSTLEIQRTEQGDSAMYLCASSLGVEPDTQYFGPGTRLTVL.